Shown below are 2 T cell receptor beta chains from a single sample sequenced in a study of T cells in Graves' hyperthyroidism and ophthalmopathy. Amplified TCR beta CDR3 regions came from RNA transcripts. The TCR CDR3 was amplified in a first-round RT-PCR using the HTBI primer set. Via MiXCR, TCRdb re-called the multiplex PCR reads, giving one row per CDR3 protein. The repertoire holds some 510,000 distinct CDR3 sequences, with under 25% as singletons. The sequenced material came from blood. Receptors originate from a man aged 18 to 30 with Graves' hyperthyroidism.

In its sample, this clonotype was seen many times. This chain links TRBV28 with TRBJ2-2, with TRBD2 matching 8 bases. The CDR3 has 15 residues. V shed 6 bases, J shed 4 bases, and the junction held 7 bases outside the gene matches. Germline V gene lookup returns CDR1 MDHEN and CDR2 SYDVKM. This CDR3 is CASSRAGGSTGELFF. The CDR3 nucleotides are TGTGCCAGCAGCCGCGCGGGGGGAAGCACCGGGGAGCTGTTTTTT.

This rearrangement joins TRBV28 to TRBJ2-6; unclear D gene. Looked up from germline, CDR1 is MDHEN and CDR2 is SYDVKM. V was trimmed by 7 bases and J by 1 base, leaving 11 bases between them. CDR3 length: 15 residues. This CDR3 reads CASTRPPSGANVLTF. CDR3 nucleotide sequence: TGTGCCAGCACCCGTCCCCCATCTGGGGCCAACGTCCTGACTTTC.